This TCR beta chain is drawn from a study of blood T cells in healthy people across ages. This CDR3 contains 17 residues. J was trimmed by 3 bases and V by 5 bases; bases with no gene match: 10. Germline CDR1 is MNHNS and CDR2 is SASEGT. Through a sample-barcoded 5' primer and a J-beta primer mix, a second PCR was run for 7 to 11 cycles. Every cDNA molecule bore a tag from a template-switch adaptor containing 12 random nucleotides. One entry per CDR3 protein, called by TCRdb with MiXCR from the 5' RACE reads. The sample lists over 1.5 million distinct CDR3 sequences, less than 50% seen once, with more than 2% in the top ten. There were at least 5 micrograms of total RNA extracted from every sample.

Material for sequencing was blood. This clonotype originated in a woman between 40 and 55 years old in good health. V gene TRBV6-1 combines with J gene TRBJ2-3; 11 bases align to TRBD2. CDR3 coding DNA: TGTGCCAGCAGTCAAGGCCAGACTAGCGGGATGACAGATACGCAGTATTTT. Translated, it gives CASSQGQTSGMTDTQYF.